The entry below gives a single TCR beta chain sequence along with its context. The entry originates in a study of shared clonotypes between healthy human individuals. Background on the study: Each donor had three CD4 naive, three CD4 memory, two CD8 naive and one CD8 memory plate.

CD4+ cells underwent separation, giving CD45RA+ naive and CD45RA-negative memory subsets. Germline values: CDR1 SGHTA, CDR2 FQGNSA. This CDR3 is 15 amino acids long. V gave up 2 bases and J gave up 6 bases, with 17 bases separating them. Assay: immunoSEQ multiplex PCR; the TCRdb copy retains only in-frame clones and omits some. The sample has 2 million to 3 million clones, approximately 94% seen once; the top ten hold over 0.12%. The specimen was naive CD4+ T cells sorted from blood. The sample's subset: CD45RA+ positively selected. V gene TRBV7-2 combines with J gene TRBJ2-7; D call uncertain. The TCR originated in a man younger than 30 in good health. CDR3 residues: CASSLKVPLGSEQYF. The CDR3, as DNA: TGTGCCAGCAGCTTAAAAGTGCCCCTCGGGTCCGAGCAGTACTTC. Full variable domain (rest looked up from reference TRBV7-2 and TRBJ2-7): GAGVSQSPSNKVTEKGKDVELRCDPISGHTALYWYRQSLGQGLEFLIYFQGNSAPDKSGLPSDRFSAERTGGSVSTLTIQRTQQEDSAVYLCASSLKVPLGSEQYFGPGTRLTVT.